The clone carrying this TCR beta chain was recorded many times. The sample comes from a study of T cell repertoires in cytomegalovirus infection. Across the study: Indications of both CMV infection and matching HLA type were provided by public TCR beta signatures.

Each CDR3 protein gets one entry after TCRdb re-called the reads with MiXCR. There are fewer than 550,000 distinct CDR3 sequences in the sample; approximately 10% occur only once, and roughly 10% lies in the top ten. CDR3 size: 14 residues. The V gene end was trimmed by 4 bases and the J gene end by 5 bases; junction bases not matched to a gene: 7. J is TRBJ1-2 and V is TRBV12-3 or TRBV12-4; 7 bases agree with TRBD1. Sequencing used PBMCs. This receptor was identified in a human donor in good health (CMV status not recorded). Some clones in this sample may be carry-over from other donors' samples. CDR3 sequence (DNA): TGTGCCAGCAGTTCAGGGGGAACAAGATATGGCTACACCTTC. Translating it yields CASSSGGTRYGYTF.